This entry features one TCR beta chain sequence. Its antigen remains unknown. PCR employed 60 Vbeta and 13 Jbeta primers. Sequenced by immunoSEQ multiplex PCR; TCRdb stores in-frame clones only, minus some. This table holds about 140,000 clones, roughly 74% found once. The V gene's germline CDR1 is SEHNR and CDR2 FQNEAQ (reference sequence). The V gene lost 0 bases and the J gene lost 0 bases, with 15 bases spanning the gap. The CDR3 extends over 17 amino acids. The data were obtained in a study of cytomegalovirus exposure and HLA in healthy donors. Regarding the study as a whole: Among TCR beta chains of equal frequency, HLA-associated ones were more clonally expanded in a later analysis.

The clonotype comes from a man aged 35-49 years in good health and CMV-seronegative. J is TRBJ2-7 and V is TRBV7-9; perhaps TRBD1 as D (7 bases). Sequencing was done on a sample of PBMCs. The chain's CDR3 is CASSLALGRTGSYEQYF. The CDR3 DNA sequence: TGTGCCAGCAGCTTAGCGCTTGGGAGGACAGGCTCCTACGAGCAGTACTTC.